This T cell receptor beta chain was observed in a study of a mutant IDH1 vaccine in newly diagnosed glioma (dated by TCRdb to the early 2020s). Notes on the research overall: Vaccination started 4-6 weeks after radiotherapy alone, or was given together with temozolomide cycles in the groups whose treatment included chemotherapy. Longitudinal TCRB deep sequencing was done for 25 to 30 treated patients, wherever samples were available for exploratory analyses. The week-35 safety follow-up took place at visit V12, and the week-47 end of study took place at visit V13. Prior to enrollment, patients had been given standard therapy consisting of radiotherapy alone, temozolomide alone, or radiochemotherapy with temozolomide, with the combination given to most patients. Six visits were used for peripheral blood collection: V03 (baseline), V05, V07, V10, V12 and V13. Of the approximately 29 treated patients, about 62% were male and approximately 38% were female, and a mean age of roughly 40 years was recorded. Study-level results and caveats: Availability determined which PBMC samples were chosen for TCRB deep sequencing. The authors stated that sample limitations prevented analyses of patient blood samples from being reproduced. Pseudoprogression appeared unrelated to alterations in the top peripheral T cell clonotypes detected by TCRB sequencing. Immune responses induced by the vaccine were seen in over 80% of patients across multiple MHC alleles.

The protocol used for the library was the immunoSEQ multiplex PCR assay. Rearranged TCR beta chain sequences were amplified with the hsTCRB Kit following the manufacturer's protocol. An Illumina MiSeq was used to sequence the TCRB libraries. The original pipeline was this. The kit vendor's proprietary platform handled demultiplexing, trimming and gene mapping. Here the immuneACCESS table is served through TCRdb, limited to in-frame sequences with V and J called. Missing clones are a known gap in these copies; in checked studies unresolved V genes cover under half, and the rest lacks a known reason. V, J and clone size are taken as reported in that table, and D and trimming were inferred from the DNA itself. The sample includes tens of thousands of clones, with around 60% observed a single time. About 4.8% of the sample is taken by the ten largest. Regarding this clone: It lacks a known antigen. Base qualities are not provided; no much larger clone lies one nucleotide away.

The germline V gene (reference sequence) yields GTSNPN for CDR1 and SVGIG for CDR2. The CDR3 spans 13 residues, from the cysteine through the phenylalanine. Only the CDR3 portion is preserved as DNA: 39 bases, with reading frame beginning at the first base. Trimming costs V 0 bases and J 9 bases, and their ends lie 14 bases apart. The time point tag for this specimen amounts to: week 47, end of study. A 20-mer mutant IDH1 peptide at 300 micrograms in Montanide made up each vaccine dose, which was injected subcutaneously together with topical imiquimod. Patients received eight vaccinations in weeks 1, 3, 5, 7, 11, 15, 19 and 23, corresponding to visits V03 through V10. Newly diagnosed WHO grade 3 or 4 IDH1-mutant astrocytomas showing loss of nuclear ATRX were present in the donors. The samples were drawn from NOA16, a multicentre, single-arm, open-label phase I trial in Germany that tested a mutant IDH1 peptide vaccine in humans for the first time. Genomic DNA for TCRB sequencing was isolated from EDTA blood with the DNeasy Blood and Tissue Kit.

Here the sequenced sample was peripheral blood mononuclear cells (PBMCs), taken from a glioma patient whose treatment included an IDH1 peptide vaccine. The rearrangement combines TRBV30 with TRBJ2-5; the D segment might be TRBD1 or TRBD2, since each matches 6 bases. This clonotype originated in a man in his forties with glioma. Some clones in this sample may be carry-over from other donors' samples. The sequenced DNA: TGTGCCTGGAGTGTACCGGGGGCGTCATCCCAGTACTTC. It encodes CAWSVPGASSQYF.